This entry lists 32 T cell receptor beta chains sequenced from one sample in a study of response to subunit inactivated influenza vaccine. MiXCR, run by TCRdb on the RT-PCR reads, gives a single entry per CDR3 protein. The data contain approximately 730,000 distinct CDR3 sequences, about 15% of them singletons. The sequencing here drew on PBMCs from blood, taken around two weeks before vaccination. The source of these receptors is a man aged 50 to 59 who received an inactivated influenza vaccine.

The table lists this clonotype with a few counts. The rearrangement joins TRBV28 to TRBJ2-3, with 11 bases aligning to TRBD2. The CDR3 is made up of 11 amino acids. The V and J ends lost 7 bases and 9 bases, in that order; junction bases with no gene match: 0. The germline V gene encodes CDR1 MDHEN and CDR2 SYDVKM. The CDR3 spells CASTSGGTQYF. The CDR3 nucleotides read TGTGCCAGCACTAGCGGGGGGACGCAGTATTTT.

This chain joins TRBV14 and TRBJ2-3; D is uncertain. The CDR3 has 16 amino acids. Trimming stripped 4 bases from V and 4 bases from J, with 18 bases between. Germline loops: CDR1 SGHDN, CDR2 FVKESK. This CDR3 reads CASSRRVSTLSDTQYF. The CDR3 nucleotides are TGTGCCAGCAGCCGAAGGGTGTCTACTCTTTCAGATACGCAGTATTTT.

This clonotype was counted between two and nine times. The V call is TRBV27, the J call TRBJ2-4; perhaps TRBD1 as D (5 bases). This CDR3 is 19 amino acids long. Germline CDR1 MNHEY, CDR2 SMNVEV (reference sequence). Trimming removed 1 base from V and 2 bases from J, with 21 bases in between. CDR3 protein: CASSLWAGKTLSPKNIQYF. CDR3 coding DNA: TGTGCCAGCAGTTTATGGGCAGGGAAGACCCTATCCCCCAAAAACATTCAGTACTTC.

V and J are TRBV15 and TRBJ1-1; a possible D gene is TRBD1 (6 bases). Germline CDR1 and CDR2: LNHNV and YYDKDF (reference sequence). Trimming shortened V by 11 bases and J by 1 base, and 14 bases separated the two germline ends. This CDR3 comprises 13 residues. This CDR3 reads CAGGRGRNTEAFF. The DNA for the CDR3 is TGTGCCGGCGGCCGGGGGCGGAACACTGAAGCTTTCTTT.

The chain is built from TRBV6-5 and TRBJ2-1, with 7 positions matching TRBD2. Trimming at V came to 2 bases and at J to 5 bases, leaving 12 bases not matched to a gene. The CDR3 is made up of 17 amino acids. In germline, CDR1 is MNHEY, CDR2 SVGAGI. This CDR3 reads CASSYTLPGLLNNEQFF. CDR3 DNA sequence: TGTGCCAGCAGTTACACGTTGCCGGGACTACTTAACAATGAGCAGTTCTTC.

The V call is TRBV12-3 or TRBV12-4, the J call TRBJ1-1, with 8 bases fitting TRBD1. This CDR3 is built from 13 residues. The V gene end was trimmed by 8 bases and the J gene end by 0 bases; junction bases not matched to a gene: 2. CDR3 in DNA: TGTGCCAGCGAGGACAGGGTGAACACTGAAGCTTTCTTT. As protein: CASEDRVNTEAFF.

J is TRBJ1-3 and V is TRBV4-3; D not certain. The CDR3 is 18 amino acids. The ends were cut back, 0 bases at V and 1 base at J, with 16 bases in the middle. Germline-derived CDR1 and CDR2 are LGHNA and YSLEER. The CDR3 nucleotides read TGCGCCAGCAGCCAAGATCTCTCCGCTTTAGTATCTGGAAACACCATATATTTT. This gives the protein CASSQDLSALVSGNTIYF.

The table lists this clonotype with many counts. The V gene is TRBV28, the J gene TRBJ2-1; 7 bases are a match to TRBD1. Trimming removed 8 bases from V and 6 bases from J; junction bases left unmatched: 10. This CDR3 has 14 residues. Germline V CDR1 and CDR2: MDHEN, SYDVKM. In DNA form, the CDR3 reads TGTGCCAGCCACATTAGGGACAGCCGCAATGAGCAGTTCTTC. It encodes CASHIRDSRNEQFF.

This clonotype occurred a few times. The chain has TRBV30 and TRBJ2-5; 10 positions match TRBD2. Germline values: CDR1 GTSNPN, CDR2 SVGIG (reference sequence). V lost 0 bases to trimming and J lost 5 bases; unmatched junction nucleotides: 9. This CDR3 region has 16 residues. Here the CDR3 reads CAWSVASGGALETQYF. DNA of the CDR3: TGTGCCTGGAGTGTAGCCAGCGGGGGGGCCTTGGAGACCCAGTACTTC.

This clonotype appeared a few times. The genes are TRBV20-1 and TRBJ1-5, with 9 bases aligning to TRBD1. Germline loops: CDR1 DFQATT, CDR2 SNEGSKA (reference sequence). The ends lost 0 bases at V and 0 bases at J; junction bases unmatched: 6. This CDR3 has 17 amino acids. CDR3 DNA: TGCAGTGCTAGAGAGGGACAGGGCGATTATAGCAATCAGCCCCAGCATTTT. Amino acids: CSAREGQGDYSNQPQHF.

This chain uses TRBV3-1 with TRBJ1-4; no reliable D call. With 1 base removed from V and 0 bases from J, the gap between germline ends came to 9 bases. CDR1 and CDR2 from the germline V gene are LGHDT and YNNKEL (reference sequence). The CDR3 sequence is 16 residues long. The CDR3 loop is CASSQVAVATNEKLFF. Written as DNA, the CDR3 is TGTGCCAGCAGCCAAGTGGCGGTAGCAACTAATGAAAAACTGTTTTTT.

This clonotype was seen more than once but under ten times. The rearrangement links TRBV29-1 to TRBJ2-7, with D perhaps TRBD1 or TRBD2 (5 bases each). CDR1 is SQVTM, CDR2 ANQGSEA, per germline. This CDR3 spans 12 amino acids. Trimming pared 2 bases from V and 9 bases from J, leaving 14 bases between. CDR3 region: CSVETTGRVQYF. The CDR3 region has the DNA TGCAGCGTTGAAACGACGGGGCGGGTGCAGTACTTC.

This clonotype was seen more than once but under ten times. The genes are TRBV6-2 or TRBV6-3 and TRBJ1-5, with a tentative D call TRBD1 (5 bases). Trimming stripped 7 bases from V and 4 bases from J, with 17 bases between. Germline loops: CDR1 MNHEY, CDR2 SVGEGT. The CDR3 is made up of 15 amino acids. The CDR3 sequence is CASNPQGVLNQPQHF. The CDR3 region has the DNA TGTGCCAGCAACCCCCAAGGGGTCCTAAATCAGCCCCAGCATTTT.

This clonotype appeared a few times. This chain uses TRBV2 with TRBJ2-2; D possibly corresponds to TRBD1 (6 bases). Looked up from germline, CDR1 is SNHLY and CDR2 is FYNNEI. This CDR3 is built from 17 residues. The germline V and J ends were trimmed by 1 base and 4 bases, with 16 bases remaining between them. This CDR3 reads CASSEVLRGLGTGELFF. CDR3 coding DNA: TGTGCCAGCAGTGAAGTTCTTAGGGGGTTGGGCACCGGGGAGCTGTTTTTT.

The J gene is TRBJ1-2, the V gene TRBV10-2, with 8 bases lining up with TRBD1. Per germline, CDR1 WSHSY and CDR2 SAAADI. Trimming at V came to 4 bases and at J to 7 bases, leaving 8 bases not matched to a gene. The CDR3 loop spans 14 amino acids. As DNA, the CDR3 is TGCGCCAGCAGTGGACAGGGGCCCCCAGGTGGCTACACCTTC. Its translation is CASSGQGPPGGYTF.

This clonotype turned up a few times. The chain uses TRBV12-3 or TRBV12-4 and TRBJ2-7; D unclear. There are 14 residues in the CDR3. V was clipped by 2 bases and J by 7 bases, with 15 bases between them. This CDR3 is CASSLNLALREQYF. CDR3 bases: TGTGCCAGCAGTTTAAACTTGGCCCTACGGGAGCAGTACTTC.

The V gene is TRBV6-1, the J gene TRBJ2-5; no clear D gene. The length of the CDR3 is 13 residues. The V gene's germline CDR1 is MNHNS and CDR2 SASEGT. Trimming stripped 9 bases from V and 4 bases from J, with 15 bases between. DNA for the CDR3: TGTGCCAGAACACAAAGGAACTCAGAGACCCAGTACTTC. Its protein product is CARTQRNSETQYF.

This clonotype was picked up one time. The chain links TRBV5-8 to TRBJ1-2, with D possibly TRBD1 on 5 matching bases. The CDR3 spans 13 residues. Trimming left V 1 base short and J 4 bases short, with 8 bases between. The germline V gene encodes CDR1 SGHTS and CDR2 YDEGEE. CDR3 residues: CASSLLGTYGYTF. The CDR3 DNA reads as TGTGCCAGCAGCTTGCTGGGGACCTATGGCTACACCTTC.

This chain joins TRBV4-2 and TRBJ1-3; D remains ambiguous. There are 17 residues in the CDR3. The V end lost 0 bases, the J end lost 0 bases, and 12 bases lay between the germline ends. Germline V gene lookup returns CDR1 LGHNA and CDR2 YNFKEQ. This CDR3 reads CASSQETYRNSGNTIYF. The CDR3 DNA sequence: TGTGCCAGCAGCCAAGAAACCTACCGGAACTCTGGAAACACCATATATTTT.

The CDR3 sequence: CASGEGGTQTDTQYF. The CDR3 DNA sequence: TGTGCCAGCGGAGAGGGTGGGACCCAGACAGATACGCAGTATTTT. The chain employs TRBV2 and TRBJ2-3; D may be TRBD1 or TRBD2 (5 bases each). The germline gives CDR1 SNHLY, CDR2 FYNNEI. This CDR3 comprises 15 residues. Trimming took 8 bases from V and 3 from J, leaving 18 bases between them. The variable domain in full, with the rest retrieved from reference TRBV2 and TRBJ2-3, is EPEVTQTPSHQVTQMGQEVILRCVPISNHLYFYWYRQILGQKVEFLVSFYNNEISEKSEIFDDQFSVERPDGSNFTLKIRSTKLEDSAMYFCASGEGGTQTDTQYFGPGTRLTVL.

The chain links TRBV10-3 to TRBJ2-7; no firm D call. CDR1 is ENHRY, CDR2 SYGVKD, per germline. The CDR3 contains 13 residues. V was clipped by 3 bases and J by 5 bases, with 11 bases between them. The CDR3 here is CAISELDKNEQYF. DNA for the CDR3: TGTGCCATCAGTGAACTTGACAAGAACGAGCAGTACTTC.

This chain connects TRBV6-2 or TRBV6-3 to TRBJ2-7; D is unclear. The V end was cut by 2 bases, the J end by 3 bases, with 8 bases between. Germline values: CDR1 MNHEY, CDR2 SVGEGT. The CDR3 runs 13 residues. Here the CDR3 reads CASSYRLGYEQYF. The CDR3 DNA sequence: TGTGCCAGCAGTTACCGGCTGGGCTACGAGCAGTACTTC.

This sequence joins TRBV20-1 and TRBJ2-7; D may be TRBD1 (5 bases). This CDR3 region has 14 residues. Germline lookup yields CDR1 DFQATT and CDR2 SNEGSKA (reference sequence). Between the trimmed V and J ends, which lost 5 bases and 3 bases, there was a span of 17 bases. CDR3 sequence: CSACNRRGVYEQYF. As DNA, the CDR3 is TGCAGTGCTTGTAACAGGCGTGGTGTCTACGAGCAGTACTTC.

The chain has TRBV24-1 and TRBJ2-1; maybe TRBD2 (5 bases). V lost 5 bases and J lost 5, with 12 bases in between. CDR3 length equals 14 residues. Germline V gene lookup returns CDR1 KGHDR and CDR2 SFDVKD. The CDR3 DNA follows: TGTGCCACCAGTGGGGCTAGCTCACACAATGAGCAGTTCTTC. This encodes CATSGASSHNEQFF.

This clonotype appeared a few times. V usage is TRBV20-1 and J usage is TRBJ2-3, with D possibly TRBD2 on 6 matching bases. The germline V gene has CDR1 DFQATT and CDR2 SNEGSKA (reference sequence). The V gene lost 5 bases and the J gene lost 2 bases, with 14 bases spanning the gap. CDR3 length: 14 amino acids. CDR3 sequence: CSARRDFLTDTQYF. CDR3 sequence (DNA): TGCAGTGCTCGCCGGGACTTCCTCACAGATACGCAGTATTTT.

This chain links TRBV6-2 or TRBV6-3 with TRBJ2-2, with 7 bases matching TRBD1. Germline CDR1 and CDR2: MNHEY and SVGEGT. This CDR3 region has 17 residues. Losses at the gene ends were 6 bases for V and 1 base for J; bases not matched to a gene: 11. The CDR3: CASSFTGQPENTGELFF. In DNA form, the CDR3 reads TGTGCCAGCAGCTTTACGGGACAGCCTGAGAACACCGGGGAGCTGTTTTTT.

Written as DNA, the CDR3 is TGTGCCAGCAGCCCTGGGACAGGGGGTCGTGCAAACATTCAGTACTTC. This sequence encodes CASSPGTGGRANIQYF. The V and J genes are TRBV14 and TRBJ2-4; 11 bases match TRBD1. Germline V gene data show CDR1 as SGHDN and CDR2 as FVKESK. With V trimmed by 4 bases and J by 6 bases, 8 bases remained unmatched. The CDR3 is 16 residues long. Combining the CDR3 with reference TRBV14 and TRBJ2-4 gives the whole variable domain EAGVTQFPSHSVIEKGQTVTLRCDPISGHDNLYWYRRVMGKEIKFLLHFVKESKQDESGMPNNRFLAERTGGTYSTLKVQPAELEDSGVYFCASSPGTGGRANIQYFGAGTRLSVL.

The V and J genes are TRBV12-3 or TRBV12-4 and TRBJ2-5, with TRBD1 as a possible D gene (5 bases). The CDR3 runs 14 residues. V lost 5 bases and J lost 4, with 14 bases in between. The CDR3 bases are TGTGCCAGCAGTCGTGGTACGGACATAGAGACCCAGTACTTC. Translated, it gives CASSRGTDIETQYF.

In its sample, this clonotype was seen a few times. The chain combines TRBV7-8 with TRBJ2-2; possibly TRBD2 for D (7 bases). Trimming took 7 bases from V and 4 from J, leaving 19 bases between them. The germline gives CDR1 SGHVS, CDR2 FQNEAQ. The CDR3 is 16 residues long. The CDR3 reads CASIPYPGEGTGELFF. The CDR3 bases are TGTGCCAGCATCCCCTACCCAGGGGAGGGCACCGGGGAGCTGTTTTTT.

The CDR3: CASSVDSGQYNEQFF. The DNA of the CDR3 is TGTGCCAGCAGCGTAGATAGCGGGCAATACAATGAGCAGTTCTTC. The rearrangement joins TRBV9 to TRBJ2-1, with TRBD2 identical over 7 bases. The V segment lost 0 bases and the J segment 4 bases; nucleotides outside the gene matches: 4. In germline, CDR1 is SGDLS, CDR2 YYNGEE. CDR3 length: 15 amino acids.

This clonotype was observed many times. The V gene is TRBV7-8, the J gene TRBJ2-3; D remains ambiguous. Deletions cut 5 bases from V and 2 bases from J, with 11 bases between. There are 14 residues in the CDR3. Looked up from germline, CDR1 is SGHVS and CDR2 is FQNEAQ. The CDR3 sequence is CASSPQRITDTQYF. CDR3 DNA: TGTGCCAGCAGCCCACAGAGAATCACAGATACGCAGTATTTT.

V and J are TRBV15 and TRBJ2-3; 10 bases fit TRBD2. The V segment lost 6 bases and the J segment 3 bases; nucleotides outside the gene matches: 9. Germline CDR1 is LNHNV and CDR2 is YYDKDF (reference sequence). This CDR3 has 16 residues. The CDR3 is CATRAWASGRTDTQYF. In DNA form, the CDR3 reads TGTGCCACCAGGGCCTGGGCTAGCGGGAGAACAGATACGCAGTATTTT.